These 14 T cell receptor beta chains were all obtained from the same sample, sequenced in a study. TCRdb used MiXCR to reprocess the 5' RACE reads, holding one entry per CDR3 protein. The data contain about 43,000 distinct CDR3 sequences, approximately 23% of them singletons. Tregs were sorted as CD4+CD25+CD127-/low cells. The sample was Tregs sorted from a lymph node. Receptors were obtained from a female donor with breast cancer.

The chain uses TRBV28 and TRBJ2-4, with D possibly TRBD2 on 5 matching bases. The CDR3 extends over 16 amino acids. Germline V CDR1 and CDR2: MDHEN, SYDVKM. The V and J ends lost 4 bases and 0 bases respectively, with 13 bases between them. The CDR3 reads CASSSSKGRAKNIQYF. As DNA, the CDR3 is TGTGCCAGCAGTTCATCCAAAGGGAGAGCCAAAAACATTCAGTACTTC.

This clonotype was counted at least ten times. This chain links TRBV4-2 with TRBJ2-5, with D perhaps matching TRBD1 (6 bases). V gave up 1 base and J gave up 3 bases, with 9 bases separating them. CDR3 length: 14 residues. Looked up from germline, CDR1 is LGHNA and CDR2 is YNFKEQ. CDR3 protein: CASSQAQGKETQYF. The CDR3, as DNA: TGTGCCAGCAGCCAAGCACAGGGAAAAGAGACCCAGTACTTC.

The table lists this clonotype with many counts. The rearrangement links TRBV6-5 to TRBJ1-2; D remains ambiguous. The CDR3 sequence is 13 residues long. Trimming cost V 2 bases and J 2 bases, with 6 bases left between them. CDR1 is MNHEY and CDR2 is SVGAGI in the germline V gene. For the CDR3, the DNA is TGTGCCAGCAGTTACGGACCGAACTATGGCTACACCTTC. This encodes CASSYGPNYGYTF.

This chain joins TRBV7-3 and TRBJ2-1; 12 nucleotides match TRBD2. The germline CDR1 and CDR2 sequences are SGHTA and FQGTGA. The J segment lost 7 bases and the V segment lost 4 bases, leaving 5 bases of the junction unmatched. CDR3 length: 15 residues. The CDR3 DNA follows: TGTGCCAGCAGCTCGACTAGCGGGGGACGGAATGAGCAGTTCTTC. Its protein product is CASSSTSGGRNEQFF.

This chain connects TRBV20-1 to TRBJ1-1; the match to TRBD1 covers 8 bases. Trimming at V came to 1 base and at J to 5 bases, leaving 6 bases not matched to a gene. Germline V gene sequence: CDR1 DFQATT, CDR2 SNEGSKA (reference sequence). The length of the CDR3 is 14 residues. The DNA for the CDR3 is TGCAGTGCTAGAGTCGCAGGGGGCAGGACTGAAGCTTTCTTT. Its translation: CSARVAGGRTEAFF.

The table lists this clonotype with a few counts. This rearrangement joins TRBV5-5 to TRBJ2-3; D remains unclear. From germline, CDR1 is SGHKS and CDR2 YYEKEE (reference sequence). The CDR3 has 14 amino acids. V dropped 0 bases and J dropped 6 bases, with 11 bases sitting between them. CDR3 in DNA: TGTGCCAGCAGCTTGGTTGATGATCGGGATACGCAGTATTTT. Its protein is CASSLVDDRDTQYF.

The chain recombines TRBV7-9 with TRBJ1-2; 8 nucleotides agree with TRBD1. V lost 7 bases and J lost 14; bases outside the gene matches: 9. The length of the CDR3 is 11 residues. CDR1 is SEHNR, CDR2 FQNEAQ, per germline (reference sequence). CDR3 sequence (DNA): TGTGCCAGCACCGGACGGACAGGGTTTACCTTC. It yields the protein CASTGRTGFTF. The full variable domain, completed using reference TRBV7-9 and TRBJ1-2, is DTGVSQNPRHKITKRGQNVTFRCDPISEHNRLYWYRQTLGQGPEFLTYFQNEAQLEKSRLLSDRFSAERPKGSFSTLEIQRTEQGDSAMYLCASTGRTGFTFGSGTRLTVV.

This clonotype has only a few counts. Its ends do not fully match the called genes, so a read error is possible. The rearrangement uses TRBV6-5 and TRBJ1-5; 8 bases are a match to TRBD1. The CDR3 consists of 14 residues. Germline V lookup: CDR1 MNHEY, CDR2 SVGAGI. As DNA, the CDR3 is TGTGCCAGCGGTTACAGGGGGGGCAATCAGCCCCAGCATTTT. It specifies CASGYRGGNQPQHF.

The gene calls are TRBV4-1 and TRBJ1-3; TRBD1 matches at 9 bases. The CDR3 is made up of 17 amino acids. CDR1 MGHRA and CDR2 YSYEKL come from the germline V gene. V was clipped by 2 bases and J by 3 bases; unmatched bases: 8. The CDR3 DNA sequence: TGCGCCAGCAGCCAAATTCACAGGGGGCTCTTTGGAAACACCATATATTTT. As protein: CASSQIHRGLFGNTIYF.

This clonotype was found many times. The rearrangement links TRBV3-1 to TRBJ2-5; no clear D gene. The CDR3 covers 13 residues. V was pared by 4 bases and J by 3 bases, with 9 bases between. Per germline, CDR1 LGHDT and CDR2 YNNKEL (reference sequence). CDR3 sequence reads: CASSLIEEETQYF. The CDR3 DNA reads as TGTGCCAGCAGCCTAATAGAGGAAGAGACCCAGTACTTC.

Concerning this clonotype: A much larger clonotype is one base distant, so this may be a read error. CDR3 protein: CACSLANRDGYTF. The DNA of the CDR3 is TGTGCCTGCAGCTTAGCTAACAGGGATGGCTACACCTTC. This chain uses TRBV7-9 with TRBJ1-2; D might be TRBD1 (6 bases). The CDR3 is made up of 13 amino acids. CDR1 is SEHNR, CDR2 FQNEAQ, per germline (reference sequence).

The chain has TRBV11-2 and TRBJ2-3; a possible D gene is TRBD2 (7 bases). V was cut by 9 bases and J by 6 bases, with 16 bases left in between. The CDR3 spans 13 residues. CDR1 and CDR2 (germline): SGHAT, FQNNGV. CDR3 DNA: TGTGCCAGTCGGGGGGCCGCCATTGATACGCAGTATTTT. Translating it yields CASRGAAIDTQYF.

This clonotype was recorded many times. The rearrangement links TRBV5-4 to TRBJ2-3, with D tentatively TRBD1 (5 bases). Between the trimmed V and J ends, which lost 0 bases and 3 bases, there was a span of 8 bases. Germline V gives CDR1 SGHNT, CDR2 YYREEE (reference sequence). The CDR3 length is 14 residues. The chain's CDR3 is CASSLGGRTDTQYF. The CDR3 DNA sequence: TGTGCCAGCAGCTTGGGGGGCAGGACAGATACGCAGTATTTT.

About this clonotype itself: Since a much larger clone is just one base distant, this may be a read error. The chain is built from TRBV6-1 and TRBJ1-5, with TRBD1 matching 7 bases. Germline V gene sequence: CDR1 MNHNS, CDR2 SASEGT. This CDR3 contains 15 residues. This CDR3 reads CAGSPRGDSNQPQHF. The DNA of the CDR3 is TGTGCCGGCAGCCCCAGGGGGGATAGCAATCAGCCCCAGCATTTT.